These 16 T cell receptor beta chains were all obtained from the same sample, sequenced in a study of regulatory T cells in long-lasting Graves disease. Construction of the TCR beta libraries employed iRepertoire HTBI primers in conjunction with Arm-PCR of CDR3 regions. From the multiplex PCR reads, TCRdb called clonotypes with MiXCR, one entry per CDR3 protein. This table has a few hundred thousand distinct CDR3 sequences, roughly a quarter appearing once. The sample's time point: persistent/refractory GD, antithyroid drugs over 5 years with positive TRAb. PBMC-extracted RNA yielded the TCR library. The specimen was peripheral blood mononuclear cells (PBMCs), collected when the disease was refractory, from a patient treated with antithyroid drugs. The origin of the receptors is a female donor with Graves disease.

The chain uses TRBV20-1 and TRBJ2-7; the match to TRBD2 covers 9 bases. The ends lost 3 bases at V and 3 bases at J; junction bases unmatched: 6. Germline CDR1 DFQATT, CDR2 SNEGSKA (reference sequence). This CDR3 spans 14 amino acids. For the CDR3, the DNA is TGCAGTGCTAGTAAGCGGGGGGAACTCTACGAGCAGTACTTC. Translated, it gives CSASKRGELYEQYF.

The chain combines TRBV7-2 with TRBJ2-3; D is undetermined. In germline, CDR1 is SGHTA, CDR2 FQGNSA. The CDR3 totals 14 residues. V was pared by 1 base and J by 5 bases, with 10 bases between. CDR3 residues: CASSLDAGLDTQYF. CDR3 bases: TGTGCCAGCAGCTTAGATGCAGGTTTAGATACGCAGTATTTT.

The rearrangement joins TRBV13 to TRBJ2-5; TRBD1 or TRBD2 may be the D gene (5 bases each). The V end lost 0 bases, the J end lost 3 bases, and 8 bases lay between the germline ends. This CDR3 has 14 amino acids. Germline CDR1 is PRHDT and CDR2 is FYEKMQ (reference sequence). The CDR3 DNA reads as TGTGCCAGCAGCTTAGGCGGGACGGAAGAGACCCAGTACTTC. Its protein product is CASSLGGTEETQYF.

This clonotype came up a few times. V gene TRBV6-1 combines with J gene TRBJ2-2; 7 bases map to TRBD1. The V gene end was trimmed by 5 bases and the J gene end by 3 bases; junction bases not matched to a gene: 3. Germline V CDR1 and CDR2: MNHNS, SASEGT. The CDR3 spans 14 residues. This chain's CDR3 is CASSTQGDTGELFF. The CDR3 nucleotides read TGTGCCAGCAGTACCCAGGGGGACACCGGGGAGCTGTTTTTT.

This clonotype occurred a few times. A much larger clone is a single base away; this may be a read error. The chain combines TRBV3-1 with TRBJ1-2, with D tentatively TRBD1 (5 bases). The germline V gene encodes CDR1 LGHDT and CDR2 YNNKEL (reference sequence). The CDR3 is 14 residues long. In DNA form, the CDR3 reads TGTGCCAGCAGCCCCCCAGGGTGGGGCTATGACTACACCTTC. Translation: CASSPPGWGYDYTF.

The chain carries TRBV20-1 and TRBJ2-7, with 12 bases fitting TRBD2. The CDR3 sequence is 14 residues long. CDR1 and CDR2 (germline): DFQATT, SNEGSKA (reference sequence). J was trimmed by 5 bases and V by 3 bases; bases with no gene match: 5. The CDR3 DNA reads as TGCAGTGCTAGTTCAAGGACTAGCGGGAACGAGCAGTACTTC. The encoded protein is CSASSRTSGNEQYF.

This clonotype appeared a few times. The chain joins TRBV12-3 or TRBV12-4 to TRBJ2-3; 14 nucleotides agree with TRBD2. J was trimmed by 4 bases and V by 5 bases; bases with no gene match: 5. This CDR3 contains 16 residues. The CDR3 DNA reads TGTGCCAGCAGTCCCCTGGGACTAGCGGGAGCAGATACGCAGTATTTT. Translating it yields CASSPLGLAGADTQYF.

This clonotype was seen only a few times. V gene TRBV10-3 combines with J gene TRBJ1-1; TRBD1 is a possible D gene (5 bases). The germline V and J ends were trimmed by 11 bases and 4 bases, with 11 bases remaining between them. CDR1 is ENHRY, CDR2 SYGVKD, per germline. CDR3 length: 11 amino acids. CDR3 loop: CAVGTATEAFF. CDR3 DNA: TGTGCCGTCGGGACGGCCACTGAAGCTTTCTTT.

This clonotype appeared a few times. The chain joins TRBV19 to TRBJ2-7, with D tentatively TRBD1 (5 bases). The CDR3 runs to 12 residues. Trimming took 3 bases from V and 4 from J, leaving 7 bases between them. In germline, CDR1 is LNHDA, CDR2 SQIVND (reference sequence). Here the CDR3 reads CASSIPGYEQYF. In DNA form, the CDR3 reads TGTGCCAGTAGTATTCCAGGGTACGAGCAGTACTTC.

The chain recombines TRBV7-6 with TRBJ2-3; 8 nucleotides agree with TRBD1. There are 15 residues in the CDR3. CDR1 is SGHVS, CDR2 FNYEAQ, per germline. The J segment lost 0 bases and the V segment lost 6 bases, leaving 5 bases of the junction unmatched. In DNA form, the CDR3 reads TGTGCCAGCAGGCGGACAGGGTCTAGCACAGATACGCAGTATTTT. Its translation is CASRRTGSSTDTQYF.

The sample holds many counts of this clonotype. This rearrangement joins TRBV20-1 to TRBJ2-2; possibly TRBD2 for D (6 bases). Germline CDR1 is DFQATT and CDR2 is SNEGSKA (reference sequence). The germline V and J ends were trimmed by 6 bases and 0 bases, with 14 bases remaining between them. This CDR3 contains 15 residues. The CDR3 DNA reads TGCAGTGCCCGAGGAGGGGCGGCGAACACCGGGGAGCTGTTTTTT. Translated: CSARGGAANTGELFF.

This clonotype occurred a few times. The V call is TRBV30, the J call TRBJ2-4; D is undetermined. The V and J ends lost 2 bases and 3 bases respectively, with 17 bases between them. Germline V lookup: CDR1 GTSNPN, CDR2 SVGIG (reference sequence). The CDR3 has 16 amino acids. In nucleotides, the CDR3 is TGTGCCTGGAGTCACCGACTTCGGCAAGGCAAAAACATTCAGTACTTC. Protein: CAWSHRLRQGKNIQYF.

This clonotype appeared many times. V gene TRBV12-3 or TRBV12-4 combines with J gene TRBJ2-7, with D possibly being TRBD2 (5 bases). CDR3 size: 15 residues. V lost 5 bases to trimming and J lost 3 bases, with 17 bases between them. The DNA of the CDR3 is TGTGCCAGCAGTCCGGCGGGCCTCGAAAGCTACGAGCAGTACTTC. It specifies CASSPAGLESYEQYF.

This clonotype showed up many times. V is TRBV7-9 and J is TRBJ2-7, with unresolved D. The V gene's germline CDR1 is SEHNR and CDR2 FQNEAQ (reference sequence). The CDR3 is 14 residues long. V was clipped by 5 bases and J by 4 bases, with 15 bases between them. Here the CDR3 reads CASSHAGEEYEQYF. The CDR3 DNA reads TGTGCCAGCAGCCACGCCGGAGAAGAGTACGAGCAGTACTTC.

This clonotype was detected a few times. It may be a read error: a sequence one base away is much more abundant. The chain combines TRBV20-1 with TRBJ2-5, with D perhaps matching TRBD2 (7 bases). CDR1 and CDR2 (germline): DFQATT, SNEGSKA (reference sequence). The V gene lost 6 bases and the J gene lost 5 bases, with 19 bases spanning the gap. The CDR3 is 14 residues long. CDR3: CSAASEGEGETQYF. The CDR3 DNA sequence: TGCAGTGCCGCAAGCGAGGGGGAGGGGGAGACCCAGTACTTC.

Many counts were recorded for this clonotype. The genes are TRBV28 and TRBJ2-7; 8 bases line up with TRBD1. Looked up from germline, CDR1 is MDHEN and CDR2 is SYDVKM. Trimming took 8 bases from V and 7 from J; bases not matched to a gene: 13. The CDR3 is made up of 14 amino acids. The CDR3 DNA is TGTGCCAGCCGGGCGGCAGGGGGCCTACAAGAGCAGTACTTC. Protein: CASRAAGGLQEQYF.